This entry concerns a single T cell receptor (beta chain). This record belongs to a study of blood T cell repertoires in COVID-19. Authors' analysis steps: Estimation of nucleated cell counts relied on the amplification of reference gene primers. TCRdb's copy holds only in-frame clones and misses some; the assay was immunoSEQ multiplex PCR. V, J and clone size derive from that table, while D and trimming were established from the DNA sequence. The top ten clones hold 4.5% to 5% of a sample with roughly 150,000 clones, approximately 91% of them seen once. V lost 0 bases, J lost 6 bases, and 18 bases lay in between. The germline V gene encodes CDR1 MNHEY and CDR2 SVGAGI. The CDR3 runs 16 residues.

Sequencing input: peripheral blood. The receptor comes from a man in his late teens or twenties with COVID-19, enrolled during active disease. The chain uses TRBV6-5 and TRBJ2-7; D is unclear. The CDR3 sequence is CASSYSTRNPGFEQYF. For the CDR3, the DNA is TGTGCCAGCAGTTACTCGACCAGGAATCCCGGTTTCGAGCAGTACTTC.